These 32 T cell receptor beta chains came from one sample sequenced in a study of T cell repertoires in cytomegalovirus infection. Each CDR3 protein is one row after TCRdb ran MiXCR on the reads. In the table there are about 360,000 distinct CDR3 sequences, 15% to 20% of which are singletons. Input material: PBMCs. These receptors were taken from a human donor in good health (CMV status not recorded). Some clones in this sample may be carry-over from other donors' samples.

This clonotype was found many times. The V and J genes are TRBV7-2 and TRBJ1-1, with no clear D. CDR1 SGHTA and CDR2 FQGNSA come from the germline V gene. Trimming left V 3 bases short and J 0 bases short, with 8 bases between. The CDR3 runs to 14 residues. CDR3 in DNA: TGTGCCAGCAGCTTCCAGACCATGAACACTGAAGCTTTCTTT. It yields the protein CASSFQTMNTEAFF.

This clonotype has at least ten counts. This chain connects TRBV11-2 to TRBJ1-2, with TRBD1 matching 10 bases. The CDR3 runs to 14 residues. Germline V gene sequence: CDR1 SGHAT, CDR2 FQNNGV. J was trimmed by 5 bases and V by 3 bases; bases with no gene match: 3. CDR3 DNA: TGTGCCAGCAGCTTCCGGACAGGGGGTTATGGCTACACCTTC. The encoded protein is CASSFRTGGYGYTF.

This clonotype was picked up many times. V usage is TRBV7-9 and J usage is TRBJ1-2, with 7 nucleotides matching TRBD1. The CDR3 length is 15 residues. The germline gives CDR1 SEHNR, CDR2 FQNEAQ (reference sequence). V shed 5 bases and J 7 bases; nucleotides not matched to a gene: 13. CDR3 sequence reads: CASSLPGQAMGGYTF. The CDR3 nucleotides are TGTGCCAGCAGCCTCCCCGGACAGGCCATGGGTGGCTACACCTTC.

This clonotype was detected many times. The chain couples TRBV6-1 to TRBJ2-1, with D possibly matching TRBD2 (6 bases). CDR1 MNHNS and CDR2 SASEGT come from the germline V gene. The germline V and J ends were trimmed by 8 bases and 9 bases, with 17 bases remaining between them. CDR3 length: 13 amino acids. In DNA, the CDR3 is TGTGCCAGCGGAGATCGGAGGGGTGGTGAGCAGTTCTTC. This codes for CASGDRRGGEQFF.

This clonotype has a count of ten or more. The chain recombines TRBV28 with TRBJ2-7; TRBD1 matches 8 bases. The J segment lost 7 bases and the V segment lost 7 bases, leaving 12 bases of the junction unmatched. This CDR3 spans 14 amino acids. Per the germline V gene, CDR1 is MDHEN and CDR2 is SYDVKM. Here the CDR3 reads CASTPRQGAREQYF. Written as DNA, the CDR3 is TGTGCCAGCACCCCTCGGCAGGGGGCGCGAGAGCAGTACTTC.

CDR3 sequence: CSAGPLLEAFF. The CDR3 bases are TGCAGTGCCGGGCCTCTCCTTGAAGCTTTCTTT. This rearrangement joins TRBV20-1 to TRBJ1-1; D call uncertain. CDR3 length equals 11 residues. CDR1 and CDR2 (germline): DFQATT, SNEGSKA (reference sequence). V gave up 6 bases and J gave up 7 bases, with 12 bases separating them.

In its sample, this clonotype was seen a few times. The rearrangement links TRBV19 to TRBJ2-1; D ambiguous. The V end lost 5 bases, the J end lost 2 bases, and 7 bases lay between the germline ends. Germline V lookup: CDR1 LNHDA, CDR2 SQIVND (reference sequence). The CDR3 consists of 13 residues. DNA for the CDR3: TGTGCCAGTAGTGGTGGGGCCTACAATGAGCAGTTCTTC. Translated: CASSGGAYNEQFF.

The V and J genes are TRBV7-2 and TRBJ2-2, with D possibly TRBD1 on 7 matching bases. Trimming left V 5 bases short and J 7 bases short, with 17 bases between. The CDR3 is 15 amino acids. The germline V gene encodes CDR1 SGHTA and CDR2 FQGNSA. DNA of the CDR3: TGTGCCAGCAGCCCTCAGGGGGGTTGGAGCGGGGAGCTGTTTTTT. Protein sequence: CASSPQGGWSGELFF.

The V call is TRBV20-1, the J call TRBJ2-5; no clear D. Between the trimmed V and J ends, which lost 0 bases and 7 bases, there was a span of 18 bases. This CDR3 has 15 residues. Germline V gene data show CDR1 as DFQATT and CDR2 as SNEGSKA (reference sequence). CDR3 in DNA: TGCAGTGCTAGAGATTATGTTCGGGCCGTCGGGACCCAGTACTTC. It specifies CSARDYVRAVGTQYF.

This clonotype was counted many times. CDR3 nucleotides: TGTGCCACCCAGACTAGCGGGATTATCGTTGAGCAGTTCTTC. Amino acid sequence: CATQTSGIIVEQFF. V is TRBV19 and J is TRBJ2-1; 11 nucleotides line up with TRBD2. This CDR3 has 14 residues. With V trimmed by 10 bases and J by 9 bases, 11 bases remained unmatched. CDR1 is LNHDA and CDR2 is SQIVND in the germline V gene (reference sequence).

V gene TRBV6-6 combines with J gene TRBJ2-1; TRBD2 matches at 13 bases. CDR1 and CDR2 from the germline V gene are MNHNY and SVGAGI (reference sequence). V was clipped by 0 bases and J by 8 bases; unmatched bases: 7. The CDR3 is made up of 17 amino acids. The CDR3 loop reads CASSYSMTSGRSDEQFF. The CDR3 region has the DNA TGTGCCAGCAGTTACTCGATGACTAGCGGGAGGTCGGATGAGCAGTTCTTC.

V gene TRBV5-4 combines with J gene TRBJ1-4; tentatively, D is TRBD1 (5 bases). CDR1 and CDR2 (germline): SGHNT, YYREEE (reference sequence). This CDR3 region has 15 residues. V lost 4 bases and J lost 4, with 14 bases in between. CDR3 nucleotides: TGTGCCAGCAGCGTCCGGGGGGGGGTTAATGAAAAACTGTTTTTT. Translated, it gives CASSVRGGVNEKLFF.

The V call is TRBV11-2, the J call TRBJ1-2; D not resolved. From germline, CDR1 is SGHAT and CDR2 FQNNGV. V shed 5 bases and J shed 3 bases, with 10 bases lying between them. CDR3 length: 13 residues. CDR3 amino acids: CASSPRRDYGYTF. CDR3 nucleotides: TGTGCCAGCAGCCCACGGAGGGACTATGGCTACACCTTC.

This chain links TRBV3-1 with TRBJ1-5; maybe TRBD1 (6 bases). CDR3 length equals 16 residues. Trimming shortened V by 4 bases and J by 0 bases, and 13 bases separated the two germline ends. Germline CDR1 is LGHDT and CDR2 is YNNKEL (reference sequence). The DNA of the CDR3 is TGTGCCAGCAGCCCTTCGACGGGACATAGCAATCAGCCCCAGCATTTT. It translates to CASSPSTGHSNQPQHF.

This clonotype was detected a few times. The chain has TRBV20-1 and TRBJ2-5, with no clear D. Germline V CDR1 and CDR2: DFQATT, SNEGSKA (reference sequence). CDR3 length equals 13 residues. The V end was cut by 8 bases, the J end by 0 bases, with 13 bases between. CDR3 in DNA: TGCAGTACTCCACCCCCGTACCAAGAGACCCAGTACTTC. Protein sequence: CSTPPPYQETQYF.

This clonotype was picked up one time. This sequence joins TRBV20-1 and TRBJ2-3; tentatively, D is TRBD2 (6 bases). CDR1 is DFQATT and CDR2 is SNEGSKA in the germline V gene (reference sequence). This CDR3 has 14 amino acids. The V end lost 0 bases, the J end lost 5 bases, and 12 bases lay between the germline ends. The CDR3, as DNA: TGCAGTGCTAGAGAGGGCGGGAATAGAGATACGCAGTATTTT. Translated: CSAREGGNRDTQYF.

As DNA, the CDR3 is TGTGCCAGCAGCAAGACTAGCGGGAGGGGAAATGAGCAGTTCTTC. Translated: CASSKTSGRGNEQFF. The chain is built from TRBV5-4 and TRBJ2-1; 14 bases are shared with TRBD2. V lost 4 bases and J lost 7; bases outside the gene matches: 4. This CDR3 comprises 15 residues. Germline CDR1 SGHNT, CDR2 YYREEE (reference sequence).

This clonotype turned up a few times. The chain combines TRBV14 with TRBJ2-2; 10 bases agree with TRBD1. Germline-derived CDR1 and CDR2 are SGHDN and FVKESK. With 0 bases clipped from V and 4 bases from J, the junction kept 17 bases outside the gene matches. This CDR3 is built from 21 residues. The CDR3: CASSQEGYWDRGFRSTGELFF. In nucleotides, the CDR3 is TGTGCCAGCAGCCAAGAGGGCTATTGGGACAGGGGATTTCGGAGCACCGGGGAGCTGTTTTTT.

The chain employs TRBV28 and TRBJ2-5; D uncertain. The V gene lost 3 bases and the J gene lost 4 bases, with 15 bases spanning the gap. Germline CDR1 is MDHEN and CDR2 is SYDVKM. This CDR3 is 15 amino acids long. In nucleotides, the CDR3 is TGTGCCAGCAGTTTGTCGGTCGACCCTCGAGAGACCCAGTACTTC. Translated, it gives CASSLSVDPRETQYF.

A note on this clonotype: This may arise from a read error, as a much more abundant clone is one base away. The J gene is TRBJ2-3, the V gene TRBV4-1; TRBD2 aligns across 9 bases. Germline-derived CDR1 and CDR2 are MGHRA and YSYEKL. The length of the CDR3 is 16 residues. The CDR3 nucleotides are TGCGCCAGCAGCCCCCGAGGTAGCGGGGGCACAGATAGGCAGTATTTT. It translates to CASSPRGSGGTDRQYF.

There are a few counts of this clonotype. The rearrangement joins TRBV11-2 to TRBJ1-1; TRBD1 is a possible D gene (5 bases). Deletions cut 2 bases from V and 3 bases from J, with 19 bases between. This CDR3 is built from 17 residues. From germline, CDR1 is SGHAT and CDR2 FQNNGV. The CDR3 region is CASSLRGPLMGDTEAFF. Written as DNA, the CDR3 is TGTGCCAGCAGCTTACGGGGACCTCTTATGGGGGACACTGAAGCTTTCTTT.

This chain links TRBV2 with TRBJ2-7; 11 bases line up with TRBD2. Trimming cost V 4 bases and J 2 bases; bases outside gene matches: 10. CDR1 and CDR2 (germline): SNHLY, FYNNEI. The CDR3 loop spans 17 amino acids. The CDR3 sequence is CASSARTSGSLTYEQYF. The CDR3 DNA reads as TGTGCCAGCAGTGCTAGGACTAGCGGGTCCCTAACCTACGAGCAGTACTTC.

The CDR3 region is CASSYQGGDTEAFF. DNA of the CDR3: TGTGCCAGCAGTTACCAGGGGGGGGACACTGAAGCTTTCTTT. The V and J genes are TRBV6-5 and TRBJ1-1; 7 bases map to TRBD1. The ends lost 2 bases at V and 3 bases at J; junction bases unmatched: 3. The CDR3 contains 14 residues. Germline V gives CDR1 MNHEY, CDR2 SVGAGI.

The chain is built from TRBV28 and TRBJ1-4; 9 positions match TRBD1. The CDR3 covers 14 residues. The V gene's germline CDR1 is MDHEN and CDR2 SYDVKM. The V segment lost 5 bases and the J segment 7 bases; nucleotides outside the gene matches: 5. For the CDR3, the DNA is TGTGCCAGCAGTCAAACAGGGGGCGGTGAAAAACTGTTTTTT. As protein: CASSQTGGGEKLFF.

This clonotype was seen at least ten times. The rearrangement uses TRBV10-3 and TRBJ2-3; 11 nucleotides agree with TRBD2. The CDR3 length is 15 residues. J was trimmed by 2 bases and V by 4 bases; bases with no gene match: 2. CDR1 is ENHRY and CDR2 is SYGVKD in the germline V gene. The CDR3 region is CAISATSGDTDTQYF. The CDR3 DNA reads TGTGCCATCAGTGCGACTAGCGGGGACACAGATACGCAGTATTTT.

V gene TRBV10-3 combines with J gene TRBJ2-1; TRBD1 might be the D (5 bases). Germline loops: CDR1 ENHRY, CDR2 SYGVKD. V lost 0 bases and J 13 bases, leaving 10 bases between the germline ends. The CDR3 is 12 residues long. CDR3 coding DNA: TGTGCCATCAGTGAGTCGTCCAGGGATCAGTTCTTC. Protein: CAISESSRDQFF.

The V call is TRBV5-1, the J call TRBJ1-1; TRBD1 aligns across 9 bases. CDR3 length: 15 residues. Germline loops: CDR1 SGHRS, CDR2 YFSETQ. With V trimmed by 5 bases and J by 6 bases, 11 bases remained unmatched. The CDR3 DNA reads TGCGCCAGCAGGTCCCAGGGACAGGGTACCGCTGAAGCTTTCTTT. Residues: CASRSQGQGTAEAFF.

The V gene is TRBV4-1, the J gene TRBJ2-1, with TRBD2 as a possible D gene (5 bases). Germline V gene lookup returns CDR1 MGHRA and CDR2 YSYEKL. The CDR3 contains 13 residues. Trimming removed 3 bases at V and 7 bases at J, with 10 bases between. Written as DNA, the CDR3 is TGCGCCAGCAGCCATGTATCGGGGAATGAGCAGTTCTTC. Protein sequence: CASSHVSGNEQFF.

The CDR3 nucleotides are TGTGCCACCGGCCAGCGGGGAGACACCGGGGAGCTGTTTTTT. This encodes CATGQRGDTGELFF. The rearrangement links TRBV30 to TRBJ2-2; the match to TRBD2 covers 7 bases. After removal of 8 bases from V and 3 bases from J, the junction contained 9 bases not matched to a gene. This CDR3 comprises 14 residues. Germline-derived CDR1 and CDR2 are GTSNPN and SVGIG (reference sequence).

Many counts were recorded for this clonotype. This chain links TRBV12-3 or TRBV12-4 with TRBJ2-1, with TRBD2 identical over 13 bases. J gave up 9 bases and V 6 bases, and 8 bases lay outside the gene matches. This CDR3 has 15 residues. The DNA for the CDR3 is TGTGCCAGCAGGATACTAGCGGGAGGGCCCGGTGAGCAGTTCTTC. This gives the protein CASRILAGGPGEQFF.

This clonotype appeared a few times. The CDR3 DNA reads as TGTGCCAGCAGCTCAGGGGGCAACCAAGAGACCCAGTACTTC. This gives the protein CASSSGGNQETQYF. The chain employs TRBV7-2 and TRBJ2-5; 8 bases line up with TRBD1. The CDR3 spans 14 residues. Germline lookup yields CDR1 SGHTA and CDR2 FQGNSA. V gave up 4 bases and J gave up 0 bases; unmatched junction bases: 1.

The J gene is TRBJ2-6, the V gene TRBV18, with D hard to call. Germline V CDR1 and CDR2: KGHSH, LQKENI. CDR3 length equals 13 residues. The V end lost 4 bases, the J end lost 6 bases, and 7 bases lay between the germline ends. The CDR3: CASSRVSANVLTF. The CDR3 DNA reads TGTGCCAGCTCACGGGTGTCGGCCAACGTCCTGACTTTC. Combining the CDR3 with reference TRBV18 and TRBJ2-6 gives the whole variable domain NAGVMQNPRHLVRRRGQEARLRCSPMKGHSHVYWYRQLPEEGLKFMVYLQKENIIDESGMPKERFSAEFPKEGPSILRIQQVVRGDSAAYFCASSRVSANVLTFGAGSRLTVL.